Sequencing of this T cell receptor beta chain was carried out in a study of blood T cell repertoires in COVID-19. Original processing notes: Amplification of reference gene primers was used by the study to estimate nucleated cell counts. Repertoires were generated with immunoSEQ multiplex PCR, while TCRdb's copy carries only in-frame clones and drops some. V and J calls and clone size are those listed in that table; D and trimming were worked out from the DNA. Of over 85,000 clones listed, around 79% were seen once; the top ten hold roughly 16%. The CDR3 has 15 amino acids. Germline CDR1 reads KGHSH; CDR2 reads LQKENI. The germline V and J ends were trimmed by 2 bases and 4 bases, with 12 bases remaining between them.

This clonotype was sampled from a woman of 80 years or more with active or convalescent COVID-19. Sequencing was performed on peripheral blood. This chain joins TRBV18 and TRBJ2-1, with unresolved D. The CDR3 DNA is TGTGCCAGCTCACCAGGCCACTTAGCATACAATGAGCAGTTCTTC. It is translated as CASSPGHLAYNEQFF. The variable domain in full, completed from reference TRBV18 and TRBJ2-1, reads NAGVMQNPRHLVRRRGQEARLRCSPMKGHSHVYWYRQLPEEGLKFMVYLQKENIIDESGMPKERFSAEFPKEGPSILRIQQVVRGDSAAYFCASSPGHLAYNEQFFGPGTRLTVL.